This TCR beta chain came from a study of blood T cell repertoires in COVID-19. The overall study: Acute-phase and convalescent COVID-19 samples originated in the United States, Italy and Spain. T cells, B-cell-depleted T cells, or PBMCs supplied cDNA or gDNA.

As processed by the authors: Amplifying reference gene primers gave estimates of nucleated cell counts. The data were produced by immunoSEQ multiplex PCR, yet TCRdb's version contains in-frame clones alone and is incomplete. V, J and clone size are those of that table, while D and trimming were read from the DNA. The profile shows tens of thousands of clones, approximately 92% of them singletons. V lost 5 bases and J 13 bases, leaving 24 bases between the germline ends. This CDR3 is 14 amino acids long. Germline V lookup: CDR1 SGHAT, CDR2 FQNNGV. The material sequenced was peripheral blood. The TCR originated in a woman aged 55-69 years with active COVID-19. This sequence joins TRBV11-2 and TRBJ2-7, with D perhaps TRBD1 (5 bases). CDR3 coding DNA: TGTGCCAGCAGCGCGTTGCCAGGGTCCTCTCAACAATACTTC. This gives the protein CASSALPGSSQQYF.